This entry describes one T cell receptor beta chain. MiXCR, run by TCRdb on the 5' RACE reads, gives a single entry per CDR3 protein. The table has 300,000 to 400,000 distinct CDR3 sequences, about an eighth seen once. The sample belongs to a study of T cells after yellow fever vaccination. J was trimmed by 8 bases and V by 8 bases; bases with no gene match: 3. From germline, CDR1 is MNHEY and CDR2 SMNVEV (reference sequence). The CDR3 totals 12 residues. The sequence was obtained from a man aged 18 to 29 who received the YFV17D yellow fever vaccine. The source material was CD4+ T cells sorted from PBMCs, sampled 15 days after the yellow fever booster vaccination. This chain connects TRBV27 to TRBJ1-4; 9 nucleotides agree with TRBD1. This CDR3 is CASRTGAEKLFF. CDR3 nucleotides: TGTGCCAGCCGGACAGGGGCGGAAAAACTGTTTTTT.